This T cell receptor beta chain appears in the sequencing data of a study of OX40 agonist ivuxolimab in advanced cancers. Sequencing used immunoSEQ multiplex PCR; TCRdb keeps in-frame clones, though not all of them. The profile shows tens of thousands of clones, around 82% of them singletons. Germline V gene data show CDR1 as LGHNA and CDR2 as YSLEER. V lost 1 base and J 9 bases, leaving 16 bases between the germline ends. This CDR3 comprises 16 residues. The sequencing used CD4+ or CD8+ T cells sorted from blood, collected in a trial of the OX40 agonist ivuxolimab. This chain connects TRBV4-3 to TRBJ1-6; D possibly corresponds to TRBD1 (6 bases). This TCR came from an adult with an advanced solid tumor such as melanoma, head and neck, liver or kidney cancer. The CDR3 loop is CASSQVGGQGSSPLHF. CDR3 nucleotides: TGCGCCAGCAGCCAAGTGGGTGGCCAGGGGAGTTCACCCCTCCACTTT.